What follows are 9 T cell receptor beta chains derived from one specimen sequenced in a study of blood T cell repertoires in COVID-19. The data were produced by immunoSEQ multiplex PCR, yet TCRdb's version contains in-frame clones alone and is incomplete. Of 300,000 to 400,000 clones listed, more than 75% are singletons. The sequenced material came from PBMCs or T cells enriched from blood (not recorded which). Source of these receptors: a woman aged 18 to 35 who had recovered from COVID-19.

This clone was picked up a small number of times. The rearrangement joins TRBV7-2 to TRBJ2-3; TRBD2 matches at 7 bases. V shed 5 bases and J 2 bases; nucleotides not matched to a gene: 7. The length of the CDR3 is 15 residues. The germline gives CDR1 SGHTA, CDR2 FQGNSA. CDR3 loop: CASSDRDYSTDTQYF. The CDR3 DNA reads as TGTGCCAGCAGCGACCGGGACTATTCCACAGATACGCAGTATTTT.

V and J are TRBV7-6 and TRBJ1-4, with TRBD1 as a possible D gene (5 bases). The CDR3 runs to 16 residues. Trimming shortened V by 1 base and J by 5 bases, and 14 bases separated the two germline ends. Germline-derived CDR1 and CDR2 are SGHVS and FNYEAQ. CDR3 DNA: TGTGCCAGCAGCTTAGGGGTTCGGGGGGGGAATGAAAAACTGTTTTTT. Its protein is CASSLGVRGGNEKLFF. Full variable domain (outside the CDR3, taken from reference TRBV7-6 and TRBJ1-4): GAGVSQSPRYKVTKRGQDVALRCDPISGHVSLYWYRQALGQGPEFLTYFNYEAQQDKSGLPNDRFSAERPEGSISTLTIQRTEQRDSAMYRCASSLGVRGGNEKLFFGSGTQLSVL.

V is TRBV5-1 and J is TRBJ1-6; 8 bases agree with TRBD1. With V trimmed by 4 bases and J by 10 bases, 10 bases remained unmatched. This CDR3 spans 15 amino acids. Germline assignment: CDR1 SGHRS and CDR2 YFSETQ. CDR3 in DNA: TGCGCCAGCAGCATCCATGGACAGGGTCAGTCACCCCTCCACTTT. Translated, it gives CASSIHGQGQSPLHF.

The V gene is TRBV5-8, the J gene TRBJ2-7; 11 nucleotides align to TRBD2. V lost 0 bases and J lost 2; bases outside the gene matches: 7. This CDR3 spans 17 amino acids. The germline V gene has CDR1 SGHTS and CDR2 YDEGEE. Here the CDR3 DNA reads TGTGCCAGCAGCTTGGTAGGAGTAGCGGGGGGGCCCTACGAGCAGTACTTC. This sequence encodes CASSLVGVAGGPYEQYF. Combining the CDR3 with reference TRBV5-8 and TRBJ2-7 gives the whole variable domain EAGVTQSPTHLIKTRGQQATLRCSPISGHTSVYWYQQALGLGLQFLLWYDEGEERNRGNFPPRFSGRQFPNYSSELNVNALELEDSALYLCASSLVGVAGGPYEQYFGPGTRLTVT.

The chain combines TRBV4-3 with TRBJ2-7; the match to TRBD1 covers 7 bases. The ends lost 0 bases at V and 0 bases at J; junction bases unmatched: 5. The CDR3 totals 16 residues. Germline CDR1 is LGHNA and CDR2 is YSLEER. The CDR3 bases are TGCGCCAGCAGCCAAGAGGGTGGGGACAGCTCCTACGAGCAGTACTTC. This sequence encodes CASSQEGGDSSYEQYF.

The J gene is TRBJ1-1, the V gene TRBV30; maybe TRBD1 (5 bases). Trimming took off 3 bases at V and 1 base at J, with 6 bases between the two ends. Germline values: CDR1 GTSNPN, CDR2 SVGIG (reference sequence). This CDR3 has 12 amino acids. The CDR3 DNA reads TGTGCCTGGAGGGGGGGGAACACTGAAGCTTTCTTT. This codes for CAWRGGNTEAFF.

This clone was seen once. The V gene is TRBV6-5, the J gene TRBJ1-5, with 7 positions matching TRBD1. The CDR3 extends over 15 amino acids. CDR1 MNHEY and CDR2 SVGAGI come from the germline V gene. Losses at the gene ends were 2 bases for V and 8 bases for J; bases not matched to a gene: 9. The CDR3 region is CASSYTQPTGEPQHF. CDR3 sequence (DNA): TGTGCCAGCAGTTACACCCAACCCACAGGGGAGCCCCAGCATTTT.

The V gene is TRBV5-6, the J gene TRBJ2-5, with D perhaps TRBD2 (7 bases). The CDR3 extends over 14 amino acids. Between the trimmed V and J ends, which lost 4 bases and 5 bases, there was a span of 15 bases. Germline V gene data show CDR1 as SGHDT and CDR2 as YYEEEE. The CDR3 DNA sequence: TGTGCCAGCAGCATACAACAGGGAGGGGAGACCCAGTACTTC. Translating it yields CASSIQQGGETQYF. The whole variable domain, remainder taken from reference TRBV5-6 and TRBJ2-5, is DAGVTQSPTHLIKTRGQQVTLRCSPKSGHDTVSWYQQALGQGPQFIFQYYEEEERQRGNFPDRFSGHQFPNYSSELNVNALLLGDSALYLCASSIQQGGETQYFGPGTRLLVL.

The V gene is TRBV6-5, the J gene TRBJ2-7; D is ambiguous. CDR1 is MNHEY and CDR2 is SVGAGI in the germline V gene. V was pared by 0 bases and J by 6 bases, with 18 bases between. The CDR3 has 16 residues. The CDR3 bases are TGTGCCAGCAGTTACTCATCGACACCGTCGTTGGGCGAGCAGTACTTC. Protein sequence: CASSYSSTPSLGEQYF.